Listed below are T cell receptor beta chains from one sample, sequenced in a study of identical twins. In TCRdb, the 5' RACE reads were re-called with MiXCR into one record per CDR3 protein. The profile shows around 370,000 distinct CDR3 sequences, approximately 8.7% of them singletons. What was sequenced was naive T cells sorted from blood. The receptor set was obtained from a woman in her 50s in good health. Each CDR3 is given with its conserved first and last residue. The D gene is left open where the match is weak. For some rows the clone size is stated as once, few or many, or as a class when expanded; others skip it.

CDR3 DNA: TGTGCCAGCAGCCCAGGAGGACAGGGGGCCAATGAGCAGTTCTTC
CDR3 protein: CASSPGGQGANEQFF
J gene: TRBJ2-1
clone size: few
V gene: TRBV7-6
D gene: TRBD1

CDR3 DNA: TGTGCCAGTAGTATGGGTCAGGGGGATGAGCAGTTCTTC
CDR3 protein: CASSMGQGDEQFF
J gene: TRBJ2-1
clone size: few
V gene: TRBV19
D gene: TRBD1

CDR3 DNA: TGCGCCAGCAGTCGTACCGGGACTAGTAAAGAGACCCAGTACTTC
CDR3 protein: CASSRTGTSKETQYF
J gene: TRBJ2-5
clone size: .
V gene: TRBV5-1
D gene: TRBD2

CDR3 DNA: TGTGCCAGCAGCTTGGGCTCAGGGAGTTCAACAGATACGCAGTATTTT
CDR3 protein: CASSLGSGSSTDTQYF
J gene: TRBJ2-3
clone size: .
V gene: TRBV11-2
D gene: .

CDR3 DNA: TGTGCCAGCAGTTACCAGAAGACTGAAGCTTTCTTT
CDR3 protein: CASSYQKTEAFF
J gene: TRBJ1-1
clone size: few
V gene: TRBV6-2/TRBV6-3
D gene: .

CDR3 DNA: TGTGCCAGCAGCCATTGGCCTCCGTCCGGGGAGCTGTTTTTT
CDR3 protein: CASSHWPPSGELFF
J gene: TRBJ2-2
clone size: few
V gene: TRBV3-1
D gene: .

CDR3 DNA: TGTGCCAGCAGCCGAACCCCAGAGACTAGGGAGACCCAGTACTTC
CDR3 protein: CASSRTPETRETQYF
J gene: TRBJ2-5
clone size: .
V gene: TRBV12-3/TRBV12-4
D gene: .

CDR3 DNA: TGCGCCAGCAGCCCAGAAGTTCGCGCAGATACGCAGTATTTT
CDR3 protein: CASSPEVRADTQYF
J gene: TRBJ2-3
clone size: few
V gene: TRBV5-1
D gene: .

CDR3 DNA: TGTGCCAGCAGCTTAGACGGGACAGTGGGAGAGACCCAGTACTTC
CDR3 protein: CASSLDGTVGETQYF
J gene: TRBJ2-5
clone size: many
V gene: TRBV7-6
D gene: TRBD1

CDR3 DNA: TGCGCCAGCAGCCAAGTACTAGCCTTTGAGCAGTTCTTC
CDR3 protein: CASSQVLAFEQFF
J gene: TRBJ2-1
clone size: many
V gene: TRBV4-1
D gene: .

CDR3 DNA: TGCAGTGCTAGATTTGCAGGGGGATTATCAGATACGCAGTATTTT
CDR3 protein: CSARFAGGLSDTQYF
J gene: TRBJ2-3
clone size: few
V gene: TRBV20-1
D gene: TRBD1

CDR3 DNA: TGTGCCAGCAGCTACACTACAGGGGGAGCCTACAATGAGCAGTTCTTC
CDR3 protein: CASSYTTGGAYNEQFF
J gene: TRBJ2-1
clone size: few
V gene: TRBV27
D gene: TRBD1

CDR3 DNA: TGTGCCAGCAGCCCGAGACAGGGCGGAACCCAAGAGACCCAGTACTTC
CDR3 protein: CASSPRQGGTQETQYF
J gene: TRBJ2-5
clone size: once
V gene: TRBV7-8
D gene: TRBD1

CDR3 DNA: TGTGCCAGCAGTGAACCGCTTCATGGACAGGGGCTTATGAACACTGAAGCTTTCTTT
CDR3 protein: CASSEPLHGQGLMNTEAFF
J gene: TRBJ1-1
clone size: once
V gene: TRBV2
D gene: TRBD1

CDR3 DNA: TGTGCCAGCAGCTTAAAGCTCGGGACAGGTGCTGAAGCTTTCTTT
CDR3 protein: CASSLKLGTGAEAFF
J gene: TRBJ1-1
clone size: .
V gene: TRBV11-2
D gene: TRBD1

CDR3 DNA: TGTGCCAGCAGCATTAAGAGCACCGGGGAGCTGTTTTTT
CDR3 protein: CASSIKSTGELFF
J gene: TRBJ2-2
clone size: many
V gene: TRBV7-3
D gene: .

CDR3 DNA: TGTGCCAGCAGTTTTCGAGGGGGCAACACCGGGGAGCTGTTTTTT
CDR3 protein: CASSFRGGNTGELFF
J gene: TRBJ2-2
clone size: many
V gene: TRBV12-3/TRBV12-4
D gene: TRBD1

CDR3 DNA: TGTGCCAGCAGCCAACATAGCGGGGCGTACAATGAGCAGTTCTTC
CDR3 protein: CASSQHSGAYNEQFF
J gene: TRBJ2-1
clone size: .
V gene: TRBV3-1
D gene: TRBD2

CDR3 DNA: TGTGCTAGCAGTCGTACCCCGACGGGGGCTGTGGATGAGCAGTTCTTC
CDR3 protein: CASSRTPTGAVDEQFF
J gene: TRBJ2-1
clone size: many
V gene: TRBV7-7
D gene: .

CDR3 DNA: TGTGCCAGCATGAGGCCCCTAGCGCCCGTGGGAGCAGATACGCAGTATTTT
CDR3 protein: CASMRPLAPVGADTQYF
J gene: TRBJ2-3
clone size: .
V gene: TRBV27
D gene: .

CDR3 DNA: TGCAGTGCTAGAGAGGTGGGCTTTGAAGGTCCCTACAATGAGCAGTTCTTC
CDR3 protein: CSAREVGFEGPYNEQFF
J gene: TRBJ2-1
clone size: many
V gene: TRBV20-1
D gene: .

CDR3 DNA: TGCGCCAGCAGGAACGTTTACGAGCAGTACTTC
CDR3 protein: CASRNVYEQYF
J gene: TRBJ2-7
clone size: .
V gene: TRBV5-1
D gene: .